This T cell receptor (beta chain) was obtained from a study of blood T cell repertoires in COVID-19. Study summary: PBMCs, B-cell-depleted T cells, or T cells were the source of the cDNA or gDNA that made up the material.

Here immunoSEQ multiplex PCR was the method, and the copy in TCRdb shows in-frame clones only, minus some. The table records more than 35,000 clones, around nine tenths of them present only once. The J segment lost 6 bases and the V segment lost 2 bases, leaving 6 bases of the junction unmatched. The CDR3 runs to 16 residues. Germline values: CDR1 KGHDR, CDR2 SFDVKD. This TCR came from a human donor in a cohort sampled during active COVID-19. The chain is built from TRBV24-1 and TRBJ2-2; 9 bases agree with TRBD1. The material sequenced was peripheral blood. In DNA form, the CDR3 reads TGTGCCACCAGTGATTGGACAGGGGTGGGGGCCGGGGAGCTGTTTTTT. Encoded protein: CATSDWTGVGAGELFF.